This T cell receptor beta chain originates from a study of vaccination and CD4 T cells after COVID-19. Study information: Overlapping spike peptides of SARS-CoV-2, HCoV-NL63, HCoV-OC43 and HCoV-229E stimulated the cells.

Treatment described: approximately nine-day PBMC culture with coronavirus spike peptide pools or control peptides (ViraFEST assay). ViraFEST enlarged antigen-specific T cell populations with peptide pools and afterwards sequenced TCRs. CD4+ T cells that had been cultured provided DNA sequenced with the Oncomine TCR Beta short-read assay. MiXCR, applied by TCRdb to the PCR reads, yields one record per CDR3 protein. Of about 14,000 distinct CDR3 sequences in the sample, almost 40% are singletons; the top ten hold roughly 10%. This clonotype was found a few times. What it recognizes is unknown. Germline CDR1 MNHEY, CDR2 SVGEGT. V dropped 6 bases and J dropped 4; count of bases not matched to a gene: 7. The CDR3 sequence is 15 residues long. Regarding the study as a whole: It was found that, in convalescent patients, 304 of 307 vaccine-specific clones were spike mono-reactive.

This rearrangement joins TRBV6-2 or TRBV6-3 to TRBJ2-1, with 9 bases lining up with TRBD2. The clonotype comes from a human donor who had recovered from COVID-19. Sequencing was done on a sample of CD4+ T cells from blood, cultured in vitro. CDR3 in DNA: TGTGCCAGCAGCGACGCTAGCGGGAAGTACAATGAGCAGTTCTTC. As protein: CASSDASGKYNEQFF.